The rows below give T cell receptor beta chains drawn from one sample of a study of blood T cell repertoires in COVID-19. Generated by immunoSEQ multiplex PCR, the TCRdb table keeps only in-frame clones and is missing some. The sample records about 300,000 clones, around 89% being singletons. Sequencing was performed on PBMCs or T cells enriched from blood (not recorded which). The receptors stem from a woman younger than 35 with acute COVID-19. Each CDR3 is given with its conserved first and last residue. Each record gives: D gene, J gene, V gene, clone size, CDR3 protein, CDR3 DNA. A D gene is named only where the DNA matches it firmly. Expanded clones get a size class; other rows say once, few or many, or leave the size out.

NA TRBJ1-2 TRBV3-1/TRBV3-2 once CASSPPGGDYGYTF TGTGCCAGCAGCCCGCCGGGGGGTGACTATGGCTACACCTTC
NA TRBJ1-2 TRBV9 NA CASSQERFGYTF TGTGCCAGCAGCCAGGAACGGTTCGGCTACACCTTC
TRBD2 TRBJ2-7 TRBV28 NA CASSFVASGSYEQYF TGTGCCAGCAGTTTTGTGGCTAGCGGTTCCTACGAGCAGTACTTC
TRBD1 TRBJ2-7 TRBV18 NA CASSPTGEVSYEQYF TGTGCCAGCTCACCTACAGGGGAAGTGTCCTACGAGCAGTACTTC
NA TRBJ2-7 TRBV30 NA CAWKLGGDEQYF TGTGCCTGGAAACTAGGCGGTGACGAGCAGTACTTC
TRBD1 TRBJ1-2 TRBV28 NA CASSRGTGRNGYTF TGTGCCAGCAGTAGAGGGACAGGGAGGAACGGCTACACCTTC
TRBD2 TRBJ2-7 TRBV11-2 few CASSLFRGTSRFSYEQYF TGTGCCAGCAGCTTGTTTAGGGGGACTAGCCGCTTCTCCTACGAGCAGTACTTC
NA TRBJ1-6 TRBV7-6 once CASSLDIGGRSPLHF TGTGCCAGCAGCTTAGACATAGGGGGTAGGTCACCCCTCCACTTT
NA TRBJ1-5 TRBV28 NA CASRPGHRLNQPQHF TGTGCCAGCAGACCGGGACACCGACTTAATCAGCCCCAGCATTTT
TRBD2 TRBJ2-3 TRBV19 NA CASSPLAGVGNTQYF TGTGCCAGTAGTCCCCTAGCGGGAGTCGGGAATACGCAGTATTTT
NA TRBJ1-1 TRBV28 once CASSRDSFFTEAFF TGTGCCAGCAGCCGTGACAGTTTCTTCACTGAAGCTTTCTTT
NA TRBJ1-1 TRBV6-5 NA CASSLERNTEAFF TGTGCCAGCAGCCTGGAGAGGAACACTGAAGCTTTCTTT
NA TRBJ2-1 TRBV19 once CASSWTNYEQFF TGTGCCAGTAGTTGGACTAACTATGAGCAGTTCTTC
NA TRBJ1-1 TRBV12-5 NA CASAWGGNTEAFF TGTGCTAGTGCCTGGGGGGGTAACACTGAAGCTTTCTTT
NA TRBJ2-7 TRBV7-9 NA CATSAEAYEQYF TGTGCCACCTCGGCGGAGGCCTACGAGCAGTACTTC
TRBD1 TRBJ1-4 TRBV6-1 NA CASSETGTGNEKLFF TGTGCCAGCAGTGAGACGGGGACAGGGAATGAAAAACTGTTTTTT
NA TRBJ1-6 TRBV6-5 once CASSYLDKVNSPLHF TGTGCCAGCAGTTACCTCGACAAAGTGAATTCACCCCTCCACTTT
TRBD2 TRBJ2-1 TRBV27 NA CASSLAGGNNEQFF TGTGCCAGCAGCCTAGCGGGAGGGAACAATGAGCAGTTCTTC
TRBD2 TRBJ2-1 TRBV27 NA CASRVAGGRDEQFF TGTGCCAGCAGGGTAGCGGGAGGGAGGGATGAGCAGTTCTTC
TRBD1 TRBJ1-6 TRBV18 NA CASSTRQGENSPLHF TGTGCCAGCTCAACTCGACAGGGGGAAAATTCACCCCTCCACTTT
TRBD1 TRBJ2-2 TRBV18 NA CASSTRSGTAGELFF TGTGCCAGCTCTACCCGATCCGGGACAGCCGGGGAGCTGTTTTTT
NA TRBJ2-7 TRBV6-6 NA CASSPNRDSSYEQYF TGTGCCAGCAGCCCAAACAGGGATAGCTCCTACGAGCAGTACTTC
NA TRBJ1-2 TRBV6-2/TRBV6-3 NA CASSQPTEYGYTF TGTGCCAGCAGTCAACCAACAGAGTATGGCTACACCTTC
TRBD1 TRBJ1-2 TRBV9 NA CASSSGTGEGYTF TGTGCCAGCAGTTCCGGGACAGGAGAGGGCTACACCTTC
TRBD1 TRBJ1-5 TRBV7-3 NA CASSFTGTGEEFWPQHF TGTGCCAGCAGCTTCACCGGGACAGGAGAAGAATTTTGGCCCCAGCATTTT
NA TRBJ1-2 TRBV7-2 NA CASSLAADYGYTF TGTGCCAGCAGCTTAGCGGCGGACTATGGCTACACCTTC
NA TRBJ2-3 TRBV29-1 NA CSVEKGLSTDTQYF TGCAGCGTTGAAAAGGGACTTAGCACAGATACGCAGTATTTT
TRBD1 TRBJ1-4 TRBV11-3 NA CASSPRTGREKLFF TGTGCCAGCAGCCCGCGGACAGGAAGGGAAAAACTGTTTTTT
TRBD2 TRBJ2-3 TRBV9 NA CASSVDETSGRAGATDTQYF TGTGCCAGCAGCGTAGATGAGACTAGCGGGAGGGCCGGGGCCACAGATACGCAGTATTTT
TRBD1 TRBJ1-2 TRBV7-2 NA CASRWGTGDGYTF TGTGCCAGCAGATGGGGGACAGGGGACGGCTACACCTTC
NA TRBJ1-3 TRBV6-5 NA CASSYGQDTGNTIYF TGTGCCAGCAGTTACGGGCAGGATACAGGAAACACCATATATTTT
TRBD2 TRBJ2-7 TRBV28 NA CASSRGLAGVTYEQYF TGTGCCAGCAGTCGCGGACTAGCGGGAGTAACCTACGAGCAGTACTTC
NA TRBJ2-1 TRBV29-1 NA CSVGVEYNEQFF TGCAGCGTTGGCGTCGAGTACAATGAGCAGTTCTTC
NA TRBJ2-7 TRBV19 large CASSTTSSSSYEQYF TGTGCCAGTAGTACAACTAGCTCAAGCTCCTACGAGCAGTACTTC
TRBD1 TRBJ1-5 TRBV28 NA CASSPGQGGQPQHF TGTGCCAGCAGCCCTGGACAGGGTGGGCAGCCCCAGCATTTT